Each of the 3 T cell receptor beta chains below was sequenced from the same sample in a study of OX40 agonist ivuxolimab in advanced cancers. Profiled with immunoSEQ multiplex PCR; TCRdb holds only in-frame clones, not every one. The sample includes about 110,000 clones, approximately 89% seen only once; the top ten take less than 0.35%. Sample: CD4+ or CD8+ T cells sorted from blood, taken in a trial of the OX40 agonist ivuxolimab. The receptor set was obtained from an adult with an advanced solid tumor such as melanoma, head and neck, liver or kidney cancer.

V and J are TRBV27 and TRBJ2-5; D is uncertain. Germline V gene sequence: CDR1 MNHEY, CDR2 SMNVEV (reference sequence). Trimming took 1 base from V and 5 from J, leaving 17 bases between them. The CDR3 spans 16 residues. This CDR3 reads CASSLYPRTGRETQYF. DNA for the CDR3: TGTGCCAGCAGTTTATACCCAAGGACCGGGCGGGAGACCCAGTACTTC.

J is TRBJ2-2 and V is TRBV25-1; 11 bases map to TRBD2. The junction had 0 bases not matched to a gene; V was cut back by 4 bases and J by 5 bases. Per the germline V gene, CDR1 is MGHDK and CDR2 is SYGVNS. The CDR3 length is 14 residues. The CDR3 DNA reads as TGTGCCAGCAGTGGACTAGCGGGAACCGGGGAGCTGTTTTTT. Encoded protein: CASSGLAGTGELFF.

This sequence joins TRBV27 and TRBJ2-1, with 8 bases lining up with TRBD2. The CDR3 covers 15 residues. With 5 bases clipped from V and 3 bases from J, the junction kept 6 bases outside the gene matches. Germline CDR1 is MNHEY and CDR2 is SMNVEV (reference sequence). The CDR3 nucleotides read TGTGCCAGCAGTCCAGAGACTAGCGACTACAATGAGCAGTTCTTC. Translated, it gives CASSPETSDYNEQFF.